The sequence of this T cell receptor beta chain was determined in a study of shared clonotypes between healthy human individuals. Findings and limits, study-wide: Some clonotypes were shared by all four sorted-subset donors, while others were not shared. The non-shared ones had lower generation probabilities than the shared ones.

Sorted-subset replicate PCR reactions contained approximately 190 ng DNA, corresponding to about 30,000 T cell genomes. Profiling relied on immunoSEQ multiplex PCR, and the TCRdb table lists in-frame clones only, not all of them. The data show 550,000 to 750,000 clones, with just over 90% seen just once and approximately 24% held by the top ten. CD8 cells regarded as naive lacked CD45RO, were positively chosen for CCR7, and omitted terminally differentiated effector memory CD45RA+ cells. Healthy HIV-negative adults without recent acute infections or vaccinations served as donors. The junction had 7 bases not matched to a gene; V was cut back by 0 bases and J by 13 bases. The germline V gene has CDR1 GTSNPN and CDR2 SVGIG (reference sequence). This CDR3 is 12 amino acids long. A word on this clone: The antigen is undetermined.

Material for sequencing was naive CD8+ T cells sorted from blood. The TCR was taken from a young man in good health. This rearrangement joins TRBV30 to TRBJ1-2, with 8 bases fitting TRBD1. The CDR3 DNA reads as TGTGCCTGGAGTGTACAACAGGGGGAAGGCACCTTC. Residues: CAWSVQQGEGTF.